Shown below are 27 T cell receptor beta chains from a single sample sequenced in a study of shared clonotypes between healthy human individuals. Assay: immunoSEQ multiplex PCR; the TCRdb copy retains only in-frame clones and omits some. Of just over 2,000,000 clones detected, about 95% appear once; the ten largest clones hold 1% to 1.3%. Terminally differentiated effector memory CD45RA+ cells were left out of the naive CD8 fraction, which was CD45RO-negative and positively selected for CCR7. The sequenced sample consisted of naive CD8+ T cells sorted from blood. The receptor set was obtained from a man younger than 35 in good health.

The chain links TRBV2 to TRBJ2-1, with TRBD1 identical over 7 bases. Germline V gene lookup returns CDR1 SNHLY and CDR2 FYNNEI. V shed 8 bases, J shed 4 bases, and the junction held 11 bases outside the gene matches. This CDR3 comprises 15 residues. The CDR3 DNA is TGTGCCAGCCTATCAGGACAGGATCTATACAATGAGCAGTTCTTC. It is translated as CASLSGQDLYNEQFF. Supplemented by reference TRBV2 and TRBJ2-1, the full variable domain reads EPEVTQTPSHQVTQMGQEVILRCVPISNHLYFYWYRQILGQKVEFLVSFYNNEISEKSEIFDDQFSVERPDGSNFTLKIRSTKLEDSAMYFCASLSGQDLYNEQFFGPGTRLTVL.

This chain links TRBV28 with TRBJ1-1; TRBD1 matches at 7 bases. The CDR3 covers 13 residues. The V and J ends lost 4 bases and 8 bases, in that order; junction bases with no gene match: 7. CDR1 and CDR2 (germline): MDHEN, SYDVKM. The DNA for the CDR3 is TGTGCCAGCAGTTCGACAGGGAGGAGAGAAGCTTTCTTT. Its translation is CASSSTGRREAFF.

This chain connects TRBV19 to TRBJ2-7; D possibly corresponds to TRBD2 (5 bases). Germline CDR1 LNHDA, CDR2 SQIVND (reference sequence). The CDR3 is 13 amino acids. Trimming stripped 6 bases from V and 7 bases from J, with 16 bases between. This CDR3 reads CASSPDYLREQYF. The CDR3 nucleotides are TGTGCCAGTAGCCCCGACTACCTACGGGAGCAGTACTTC.

The chain is built from TRBV9 and TRBJ2-1, with 8 bases identical to TRBD2. Germline V gene data show CDR1 as SGDLS and CDR2 as YYNGEE. V lost 3 bases and J lost 1; bases outside the gene matches: 9. CDR3 length: 17 amino acids. The CDR3 DNA sequence: TGTGCCAGCAGCGATGACCGGGAGGGCCAATCCTACAATGAGCAGTTCTTC. Translation gives CASSDDREGQSYNEQFF.

This clone appeared a few times. Other DNA sequences in the same sample also yield this CDR3. This chain connects TRBV30 to TRBJ2-2; D is uncertain. This CDR3 has 11 residues. Trimming removed 0 bases at V and 8 bases at J, with 4 bases between. Germline V gene data show CDR1 as GTSNPN and CDR2 as SVGIG (reference sequence). The CDR3 DNA sequence: TGTGCCTGGAGTGTCGGGGGGGAGCTGTTTTTT. Its protein is CAWSVGGELFF.

This clone occurred once. The chain recombines TRBV5-1 with TRBJ2-4; D possibly corresponds to TRBD1 (5 bases). CDR1 and CDR2 from the germline V gene are SGHRS and YFSETQ. Between the trimmed V and J ends, which lost 4 bases and 6 bases, there was a span of 11 bases. This CDR3 region has 13 residues. Here the CDR3 reads CASSPGFSNIQYF. The CDR3 DNA reads as TGCGCCAGCAGCCCAGGGTTTTCAAACATTCAGTACTTC.

The chain is built from TRBV10-2 and TRBJ1-1; a possible D gene is TRBD1 (6 bases). CDR3 length: 14 amino acids. Trimming stripped 2 bases from V and 4 bases from J, with 11 bases between. Germline assignment: CDR1 WSHSY and CDR2 SAAADI. CDR3 in amino acids: CASSEGGGSTEAFF. The CDR3 DNA sequence: TGCGCCAGCAGTGAGGGAGGGGGAAGCACTGAAGCTTTCTTT.

The chain joins TRBV4-1 to TRBJ2-5; possible D gene TRBD1, 6 bases. Between the trimmed V and J ends, which lost 0 bases and 2 bases, there was a span of 10 bases. CDR3 length: 15 residues. Germline CDR1 reads MGHRA; CDR2 reads YSYEKL. The DNA of the CDR3 is TGCGCCAGCAGCCAAGAGGGGACACAACAAGAGACCCAGTACTTC. Its protein product is CASSQEGTQQETQYF.

The chain uses TRBV7-8 and TRBJ2-7; D call uncertain. Germline CDR1 is SGHVS and CDR2 is FQNEAQ. The CDR3 is made up of 13 amino acids. V was shortened by 1 base and J by 4 bases, with 8 bases between the two germline ends. The CDR3 region has the DNA TGTGCCAGCAGCTTAGGAGTAACTTACGAGCAGTACTTC. Translated: CASSLGVTYEQYF.

This clone was seen once. The rearrangement links TRBV10-3 to TRBJ2-5, with 9 positions matching TRBD1. The J call is doubtful: the DNA matches TRBJ2-7 better. CDR1 and CDR2 from the germline V gene are ENHRY and SYGVKD. The CDR3 is 14 amino acids. The CDR3 here is CAHARGQGVYEQYF. Here the CDR3 DNA reads TGTGCCCACGCTAGGGGACAGGGTGTCTACGAGCAGTACTTC.

The rearrangement joins TRBV5-6 to TRBJ2-7; 7 bases match TRBD1. The CDR3 is made up of 14 amino acids. Germline-derived CDR1 and CDR2 are SGHDT and YYEEEE. The junction had 11 bases not matched to a gene; V was cut back by 9 bases and J by 2 bases. The chain's CDR3 is CATRRRTGAYEQYF. Here the CDR3 DNA reads TGTGCCACCAGGAGAAGGACAGGCGCCTACGAGCAGTACTTC.

The V call is TRBV29-1, the J call TRBJ2-3, with D possibly matching TRBD1 (6 bases). This CDR3 is 14 amino acids long. V lost 0 bases and J lost 5, with 12 bases in between. Germline V gene data show CDR1 as SQVTM and CDR2 as ANQGSEA. The CDR3 region has the DNA TGCAGCGTTGAAGATCGAGCAGGGGAAGATACGCAGTATTTT. This codes for CSVEDRAGEDTQYF.

The chain couples TRBV7-9 to TRBJ1-4; 7 positions agree with TRBD1. Per the germline V gene, CDR1 is SEHNR and CDR2 is FQNEAQ (reference sequence). The ends lost 5 bases at V and 8 bases at J; junction bases unmatched: 14. This CDR3 is built from 16 residues. The CDR3 coding sequence is TGTGCCAGCAGCGCCAGAACAGGGGAGGTGGGAGAAAAACTGTTTTTT. It encodes CASSARTGEVGEKLFF.

This clone was observed once. The chain uses TRBV6-1 and TRBJ2-7; a weak D match, TRBD1 (5 bases). Germline CDR1 MNHNS, CDR2 SASEGT. V was clipped by 2 bases and J by 3 bases, with 11 bases between them. The CDR3 contains 14 residues. The CDR3 coding sequence is TGTGCCAGCAGTGAAAGGGGCCTGGGCTACGAGCAGTACTTC. Translated, it gives CASSERGLGYEQYF.

The table lists this clone with a few counts. The sample holds other DNA sequences that translate to the same CDR3. The chain carries TRBV9 and TRBJ1-2, with D possibly TRBD1 on 5 matching bases. With 0 bases removed from V and 0 bases from J, the gap between germline ends came to 6 bases. The CDR3 covers 14 residues. The germline V gene encodes CDR1 SGDLS and CDR2 YYNGEE. The CDR3, as DNA: TGTGCCAGCAGCGTAGGGGGGGCTAACTATGGCTACACCTTC. Translating gives CASSVGGANYGYTF.

This chain connects TRBV6-1 to TRBJ2-7, with D maybe TRBD1 (6 bases). The CDR3 is 12 residues long. Germline lookup yields CDR1 MNHNS and CDR2 SASEGT. Trimming left V 11 bases short and J 1 base short, with 12 bases between. The CDR3 nucleotides read TGTGCCTGCTCGACAGGTTCCTACGAGCAGTACTTC. It encodes CACSTGSYEQYF.

The chain uses TRBV7-9 and TRBJ2-2; 7 positions match TRBD1. The germline gives CDR1 SEHNR, CDR2 FQNEAQ (reference sequence). The CDR3 length is 15 residues. With 4 bases clipped from V and 0 bases from J, the junction kept 2 bases outside the gene matches. The CDR3 here is CASSSDRANTGELFF. CDR3 bases: TGTGCCAGCAGCTCAGACAGGGCGAACACCGGGGAGCTGTTTTTT. The full variable domain, with the rest looked up from reference TRBV7-9 and TRBJ2-2, is DTGVSQNPRHKITKRGQNVTFRCDPISEHNRLYWYRQTLGQGPEFLTYFQNEAQLEKSRLLSDRFSAERPKGSFSTLEIQRTEQGDSAMYLCASSSDRANTGELFFGEGSRLTVL.

V usage is TRBV27 and J usage is TRBJ2-7; D perhaps matches TRBD2 (5 bases). V was shortened by 2 bases and J by 4 bases, with 12 bases between the two germline ends. Germline assignment: CDR1 MNHEY and CDR2 SMNVEV (reference sequence). The CDR3 has 14 residues. CDR3 coding DNA: TGTGCCAGCAGTTTACGGGGAGCGTGGTACGAGCAGTACTTC. Translated, it gives CASSLRGAWYEQYF.

The V and J genes are TRBV27 and TRBJ2-7; no reliable D call. The germline V and J ends were trimmed by 2 bases and 4 bases, with 9 bases remaining between them. The CDR3 sequence is 13 residues long. The germline V gene encodes CDR1 MNHEY and CDR2 SMNVEV (reference sequence). The CDR3, as DNA: TGTGCCAGCAGTTTAGCAGTTGAATACGAGCAGTACTTC. Protein: CASSLAVEYEQYF.

The rearrangement uses TRBV9 and TRBJ1-4; unclear D gene. The CDR3 spans 16 residues. Germline V gene sequence: CDR1 SGDLS, CDR2 YYNGEE. V was shortened by 0 bases and J by 0 bases, with 9 bases between the two germline ends. The DNA for the CDR3 is TGTGCCAGCAGCGTAGGGGCAATACCAACTAATGAAAAACTGTTTTTT. Protein product: CASSVGAIPTNEKLFF.

The chain has TRBV9 and TRBJ1-2; D remains ambiguous. The CDR3 covers 14 residues. The germline V gene has CDR1 SGDLS and CDR2 YYNGEE. V lost 3 bases and J 2 bases, leaving 11 bases between the germline ends. The CDR3 loop reads CASSAFSGNYGYTF. CDR3 DNA sequence: TGTGCCAGCAGCGCCTTTTCGGGGAACTATGGCTACACCTTC.

The chain couples TRBV10-1 to TRBJ2-4; no clear D gene. Between the trimmed V and J ends, which lost 8 bases and 8 bases, there was a span of 19 bases. CDR1 and CDR2 from the germline V gene are WNHNN and SYGVQD (reference sequence). The CDR3 length is 14 residues. CDR3 sequence: CASLGHDSQDIQYF. The CDR3 DNA sequence: TGCGCCAGCTTAGGTCATGACTCCCAGGACATTCAGTACTTC.

This sequence joins TRBV27 and TRBJ2-7; 10 nucleotides match TRBD1. Germline trimming cut 3 bases from V and 2 bases from J; bases unmatched to any gene: 10. CDR3 length: 17 residues. The germline CDR1 and CDR2 sequences are MNHEY and SMNVEV (reference sequence). This chain's CDR3 is CASSFLTGTGVAYEQYF. CDR3 DNA sequence: TGTGCCAGCAGTTTCCTTACCGGGACAGGGGTAGCCTACGAGCAGTACTTC.

The chain joins TRBV2 to TRBJ1-4; D is ambiguous. The CDR3 runs 12 residues. V gave up 7 bases and J gave up 7 bases, with 10 bases separating them. Germline V lookup: CDR1 SNHLY, CDR2 FYNNEI. CDR3 in amino acids: CASISEVEKLFF. As DNA, the CDR3 is TGTGCCAGCATTTCCGAGGTTGAAAAACTGTTTTTT.

The chain carries TRBV5-1 and TRBJ1-1; D gene unclear. V lost 0 bases and J 8 bases, leaving 11 bases between the germline ends. From germline, CDR1 is SGHRS and CDR2 YFSETQ. The CDR3 has 13 amino acids. In nucleotides, the CDR3 is TGCGCCAGCAGCTTGGCCCTTACACAGGAAGCTTTCTTT. Protein: CASSLALTQEAFF.

The chain joins TRBV6-5 to TRBJ1-2; TRBD1 matches 7 bases. The J segment lost 4 bases and the V segment lost 8 bases, leaving 4 bases of the junction unmatched. CDR1 and CDR2 from the germline V gene are MNHEY and SVGAGI. The CDR3 extends over 12 amino acids. The CDR3 bases are TGTGCCAGCGACAGGGAGGGCTATGGCTACACCTTC. It is translated as CASDREGYGYTF.

This chain links TRBV2 with TRBJ1-5; TRBD1 is a possible D gene (5 bases). The germline CDR1 and CDR2 sequences are SNHLY and FYNNEI. The CDR3 is made up of 15 amino acids. V was pared by 8 bases and J by 1 base, with 15 bases between. CDR3 sequence reads: CASEVGGDSNQPQHF. The DNA of the CDR3 is TGTGCCAGCGAGGTGGGTGGGGACAGCAATCAGCCCCAGCATTTT.